Below are 16 T cell receptor beta chains sequenced from a single sample in a study of cytomegalovirus exposure and HLA in healthy donors. Generated by immunoSEQ multiplex PCR, the TCRdb table keeps only in-frame clones and is missing some. The table lists over 130,000 clones, about 87% of them singletons. Sequencing input: PBMCs. These receptor sequences come from a young man in good health and CMV-seropositive.

This sequence joins TRBV7-2 and TRBJ2-5; TRBD2 aligns across 7 bases. The CDR3 is made up of 17 amino acids. J was trimmed by 2 bases and V by 0 bases; bases with no gene match: 9. Looked up from germline, CDR1 is SGHTA and CDR2 is FQGNSA. CDR3 sequence reads: CASSLAAGAGPQETQYF. In nucleotides, the CDR3 is TGTGCCAGCAGCTTAGCGGCGGGAGCGGGCCCTCAAGAGACCCAGTACTTC.

The rearrangement links TRBV4-1 to TRBJ2-5, with 15 bases fitting TRBD2. V shed 4 bases and J 6 bases; nucleotides not matched to a gene: 6. This CDR3 is built from 16 residues. Germline V gene sequence: CDR1 MGHRA, CDR2 YSYEKL. CDR3 nucleotides: TGCGCCAGCAGCCTCGGACTAGCGGGAGGGCCGAAGACCCAGTACTTC. Its translation: CASSLGLAGGPKTQYF.

This chain connects TRBV6-5 to TRBJ2-5; D gene ambiguous. The CDR3 contains 16 residues. Germline V gene lookup returns CDR1 MNHEY and CDR2 SVGAGI. The V gene lost 0 bases and the J gene lost 5 bases, with 16 bases spanning the gap. CDR3 in amino acids: CASSYSSENPPETQYF. DNA of the CDR3: TGTGCCAGCAGTTACTCTTCGGAGAACCCACCGGAGACCCAGTACTTC.

This rearrangement joins TRBV2 to TRBJ1-4, with TRBD1 matching 8 bases. V was clipped by 6 bases and J by 8 bases; unmatched bases: 8. Germline V gene lookup returns CDR1 SNHLY and CDR2 FYNNEI. There are 14 residues in the CDR3. As DNA, the CDR3 is TGTGCCAGCAGCTTACAGGGGGTCAACGAAAAACTGTTTTTT. Amino acids: CASSLQGVNEKLFF.

The chain has TRBV5-4 and TRBJ1-2; TRBD1 might be the D (5 bases). V was shortened by 0 bases and J by 4 bases, with 10 bases between the two germline ends. Germline CDR1 and CDR2: SGHNT and YYREEE (reference sequence). CDR3 length: 14 residues. CDR3 sequence (DNA): TGTGCCAGCAGCTTGGTAAGGGGATCCTATGGCTACACCTTC. Its protein product is CASSLVRGSYGYTF.

V is TRBV29-1 and J is TRBJ2-5, with 9 bases matching TRBD1. V lost 7 bases and J lost 3; bases outside the gene matches: 9. Germline CDR1 is SQVTM and CDR2 is ANQGSEA. This CDR3 spans 14 amino acids. CDR3 bases: TGCAGCGCCTACAGGGGGCCGGGGGAAGAGACCCAGTACTTC. This encodes CSAYRGPGEETQYF.

The rearrangement links TRBV19 to TRBJ2-2, with 12 bases aligning to TRBD2. Per the germline V gene, CDR1 is LNHDA and CDR2 is SQIVND (reference sequence). This CDR3 has 14 amino acids. J lost 4 bases, V lost 6 bases, and 0 bases had no gene match. The CDR3 loop is CASRTSGSTGELFF. For the CDR3, the DNA is TGTGCCAGTAGGACTAGCGGGAGCACCGGGGAGCTGTTTTTT.

The chain employs TRBV5-4 and TRBJ2-5; D remains unclear. The CDR3 is 12 residues long. With 0 bases removed from V and 4 bases from J, the gap between germline ends came to 4 bases. Germline CDR1 is SGHNT and CDR2 is YYREEE (reference sequence). CDR3 amino acids: CASSLDRETQYF. CDR3 nucleotide sequence: TGTGCCAGCAGCTTGGATAGAGAGACCCAGTACTTC.

The rearrangement joins TRBV9 to TRBJ2-2, with a weak D call TRBD1 (6 bases). This CDR3 has 16 residues. The V end lost 0 bases, the J end lost 2 bases, and 11 bases lay between the germline ends. The germline V gene has CDR1 SGDLS and CDR2 YYNGEE. CDR3 in amino acids: CASSVEVGGNTGELFF. In DNA form, the CDR3 reads TGTGCCAGCAGCGTAGAGGTAGGGGGTAACACCGGGGAGCTGTTTTTT.

The chain recombines TRBV15 with TRBJ1-1, with D unclear. V was cut by 2 bases and J by 0 bases, with 10 bases left in between. Germline V gene lookup returns CDR1 LNHNV and CDR2 YYDKDF (reference sequence). The CDR3 has 15 amino acids. The CDR3 is CATSRWRRLNTEAFF. The CDR3 nucleotides are TGTGCCACCAGCAGATGGCGGCGCTTGAACACTGAAGCTTTCTTT.

The chain joins TRBV28 to TRBJ2-7; 7 bases match TRBD2. After removal of 5 bases from V and 10 bases from J, the junction contained 11 bases not matched to a gene. The CDR3 is 13 amino acids. Germline V gene sequence: CDR1 MDHEN, CDR2 SYDVKM. The CDR3 is CASSGAAPGLQYF. The CDR3 DNA is TGTGCCAGCAGTGGGGCTGCACCGGGACTACAGTACTTC.

This chain links TRBV5-6 with TRBJ2-7; 9 bases are a match to TRBD1. Germline V gene data show CDR1 as SGHDT and CDR2 as YYEEEE. Losses at the gene ends were 0 bases for V and 4 bases for J; bases not matched to a gene: 14. This CDR3 has 18 amino acids. The CDR3 DNA follows: TGTGCCAGCAGCTTGGTTAGAGCAACCGGGACAGGGCCGTACGAGCAGTACTTC. It translates to CASSLVRATGTGPYEQYF.

V usage is TRBV7-6 and J usage is TRBJ2-7; TRBD2 matches 8 bases. With V trimmed by 4 bases and J by 2 bases, 7 bases remained unmatched. CDR1 is SGHVS and CDR2 is FNYEAQ in the germline V gene. This CDR3 has 15 residues. This CDR3 is CASSSRGGSPYEQYF. The CDR3 DNA follows: TGTGCCAGCAGCTCCCGCGGGGGGTCCCCCTACGAGCAGTACTTC.

The V call is TRBV5-6, the J call TRBJ1-4; 8 bases are a match to TRBD1. Germline CDR1 SGHDT, CDR2 YYEEEE. The CDR3 contains 16 residues. V lost 4 bases and J lost 3; bases outside the gene matches: 8. The CDR3 sequence is CASSPDRDRPNEKLFF. DNA for the CDR3: TGTGCCAGCAGCCCCGACCGGGACAGGCCTAATGAAAAACTGTTTTTT.

The rearrangement uses TRBV19 and TRBJ2-3; TRBD2 agrees at 7 bases. This CDR3 contains 15 residues. CDR1 and CDR2 from the germline V gene are LNHDA and SQIVND (reference sequence). Germline trimming cut 6 bases from V and 0 bases from J; bases unmatched to any gene: 6. The chain's CDR3 is CASSLSGKSTDTQYF. DNA of the CDR3: TGTGCCAGTAGCTTGAGCGGGAAAAGCACAGATACGCAGTATTTT.

The rearrangement uses TRBV30 and TRBJ1-1; perhaps TRBD1 as D (6 bases). The ends were cut back, 3 bases at V and 10 bases at J, with 27 bases in the middle. The CDR3 spans 16 residues. The germline V gene encodes CDR1 GTSNPN and CDR2 SVGIG (reference sequence). CDR3 amino acids: CAWSLDKTGISSVAFF. CDR3 bases: TGTGCCTGGAGCCTAGACAAGACAGGTATATCGTCGGTAGCTTTCTTT.